This is a list of T cell receptor beta chains from one sample in a study of blood T cell repertoires in COVID-19. Only in-frame clones appear in the TCRdb table, and some are missing; sequencing was by immunoSEQ multiplex PCR. The data hold hundreds of thousands of clones, with approximately 84% observed a single time. Sequenced sample: PBMCs or T cells enriched from blood (not recorded which). These receptors originate from a woman in her twenties or thirties who had recovered from COVID-19. The CDR3 runs from the conserved cysteine through the conserved F or W. D genes are given only for firm matches. The size of a clone is reported for some rows only, either as once, few or many, or as a class for expanded clones.

TRBV12-5	once	.	TRBJ2-7	TGTGCTAGTGGTTTGGAAGTGGGCAGGGTGGGAGGCTACGAGCAGTACTTC	CASGLEVGRVGGYEQYF
TRBV6-1	.	TRBD1	TRBJ1-1	TGTGCCAGCAGGGAAGTAACAGGGGGAGTCACTGAAGCTTTCTTT	CASREVTGGVTEAFF
TRBV19	.	TRBD1	TRBJ1-5	TGTGCCAGTAGCGAGGACAGGGGGCAGGTGCCCCAGCATTTT	CASSEDRGQVPQHF
TRBV6-5	.	.	TRBJ1-3	TGTGCCAGCAGTCGGAGTGGAGGAAACACCATATATTTT	CASSRSGGNTIYF
TRBV3-1/TRBV3-2	.	TRBD1	TRBJ1-4	TGTGCCAGCAGCTCACGGACAGGGTCGGATGAAAAACTGTTTTTT	CASSSRTGSDEKLFF
TRBV3-1/TRBV3-2	.	.	TRBJ2-7	TGTGCCAGCAGCCCGTCTAGCTACGAGCAGTACTTC	CASSPSSYEQYF
TRBV27	.	TRBD1	TRBJ1-1	TGTGCCAGCCGGTGGACAGGGAACACTGAAGCTTTCTTT	CASRWTGNTEAFF
TRBV10-2	.	.	TRBJ2-1	TGCGCCAGCAACACGGGTCCCTATGAGCAGTTCTTC	CASNTGPYEQFF
TRBV18	.	.	TRBJ1-5	TGTGCCAGCTCACCAGATCAGGGCCAGCCCCAGCATTTT	CASSPDQGQPQHF
TRBV5-1	.	.	TRBJ2-7	TGCGCCAGCAGCTTGGGACAGTTCTACGAGCAGTACTTC	CASSLGQFYEQYF
TRBV19	.	.	TRBJ1-1	TGTGCCAGTAGTATAGATGCGGGGGGCACTGAAGCTTTCTTT	CASSIDAGGTEAFF
TRBV4-1	.	.	TRBJ2-2	TGCGCCAGCAGCCCCGGACACATGCGAGGCACCGGGGAGCTGTTTTTT	CASSPGHMRGTGELFF
TRBV5-1	once	TRBD2	TRBJ2-7	TGCGCCAGCAGCTTTAGCGGGGGGTCCTACGAGCAGTACTTC	CASSFSGGSYEQYF
TRBV28	.	TRBD2	TRBJ2-7	TGTGCCAGCAGGGCTAGGTCGGGAGGGCTCTACGAGCAGTACTTC	CASRARSGGLYEQYF
TRBV2	.	TRBD1	TRBJ2-7	TGTGCCAGCAAAGAAAGACAGGGATCGTCCGAGCAGTACTTC	CASKERQGSSEQYF
TRBV29-1	.	.	TRBJ1-1	TGCAGCGTTGTCATTGGGGGCGCCGTGAGCACTGAAGCTTTCTTT	CSVVIGGAVSTEAFF
TRBV30	few	.	TRBJ1-1	TGTGCCTGGAGTGTAGTCGGGTTGAACACTGAAGCTTTCTTT	CAWSVVGLNTEAFF
TRBV20-1	.	.	TRBJ1-2	TGCAGTGCTAGTATGCAGGCGTTGGATGGCTACACCTTC	CSASMQALDGYTF
TRBV6-6	.	TRBD2	TRBJ2-4	TGTGCCAGCAGTGCCGGGACTAGCAAAAACATTCAGTACTTC	CASSAGTSKNIQYF
TRBV18	.	TRBD1	TRBJ1-5	TGTGCCAGCTCATCAGGACAGGTGAGCAATCAGCCCCAGCATTTT	CASSSGQVSNQPQHF
TRBV3-1/TRBV3-2	.	TRBD1	TRBJ1-3	TGTGCCAGCAGCCAATACGTCCCGGGACAGGCCCTCTCTGGAAACACCATATATTTT	CASSQYVPGQALSGNTIYF
TRBV5-1	.	TRBD1	TRBJ1-2	TGCGCCAGCAGCACTTTAGGACAGGGGAATGGCTACACCTTC	CASSTLGQGNGYTF
TRBV19	.	.	TRBJ1-5	TGTGCCAGTAGTATAATCCCCACAGGTACTAGCAATCAGCCCCAGCATTTT	CASSIIPTGTSNQPQHF
TRBV15	few	TRBD1	TRBJ1-3	TGTGCCACATCTGCGGGCGACAGGGTGCGAAACACCATATATTTT	CATSAGDRVRNTIYF
TRBV29-1	.	.	TRBJ1-1	TGCCGCGTTGAAGCGACGACCCGGGGGACGGATGAAGCTTTCTTT	CRVEATTRGTDEAFF
TRBV12-3/TRBV12-4	.	.	TRBJ2-5	TGTGCCAGCAGTTTGGCCAGTCAAGAGACCCAGTACTTC	CASSLASQETQYF
TRBV5-5	.	TRBD1	TRBJ1-4	TGTGCCAGCAGCTTAGGGGGCGGAGATGAAAAACTGTTTTTT	CASSLGGGDEKLFF
TRBV7-2	few	.	TRBJ1-1	TGTGCCAGCAGCCGACAAGGGAACACTGAAGCTTTCTTT	CASSRQGNTEAFF
TRBV6-6	.	TRBD1	TRBJ2-7	TGTGCCAGCAGGGGACAGGGCAACTCCTACGAGCAGTACTTC	CASRGQGNSYEQYF
TRBV10-1	.	TRBD1	TRBJ2-3	TGCGCCAGCAGTGAGTCGAAGACAGGGCTTGCAGATACGCAGTATTTT	CASSESKTGLADTQYF
TRBV5-1	.	TRBD2	TRBJ2-1	TGCGCCAGCAGCTTGCCCAGCGGGAGGTCCTACAATGAGCAGTTCTTC	CASSLPSGRSYNEQFF
TRBV28	.	.	TRBJ1-6	TGTGCCAGCAGTTCCCCAGGGGTTTACTATAATTCACCCCTCCACTTT	CASSSPGVYYNSPLHF
TRBV19	.	TRBD1	TRBJ1-5	TGTGCCAGTAGTAGTGGACAGGTGGGACTGCATTTT	CASSSGQVGLHF
TRBV6-5	.	.	TRBJ2-2	TGTGCCAGCAGTTACTCGGGCGGGGCCGGGGAGCTGTTTTTT	CASSYSGGAGELFF
TRBV7-9	.	.	TRBJ2-2	TGTGCCAGCAGCTTGGAGGGCGGCGGGGAGCTGTTTTTT	CASSLEGGGELFF
TRBV19	.	.	TRBJ2-2	TGTGCCAGTAGTATAGAAGGGGCCCTACCAGGGGAGCTGTTTTTT	CASSIEGALPGELFF
TRBV13	few	TRBD1	TRBJ2-2	TGTGCCAGCAGCTCCCAGACAGGGACCGGGGAGCTGTTTTTT	CASSSQTGTGELFF
TRBV7-2	.	.	TRBJ1-1	TGTGCCAGCAGCTTAGTGGGAGCAGCGAACACTGAAGCTTTCTTT	CASSLVGAANTEAFF
TRBV20-1	few	TRBD1	TRBJ2-7	TGCAGTGCTAGTACAAGGACAGGAAAAATCTACGAGCAGTACTTC	CSASTRTGKIYEQYF
TRBV6-5	.	TRBD1	TRBJ2-3	TGTGCCAGCAGGCGGACAGGGGCAGATACGCAGTATTTT	CASRRTGADTQYF
TRBV7-9	.	.	TRBJ1-1	TGTGCCAGCAGTTTCCACGGTCCGCCCTCCTTCTTT	CASSFHGPPSFF
TRBV7-9	.	.	TRBJ1-1	TGTGCCAGCAGCTTAGTACAGTCTGAAGCTTTCTTT	CASSLVQSEAFF
TRBV3-1/TRBV3-2	.	TRBD2	TRBJ2-3	TGTGCCAGCAGCTACTGGGGTAGCGGGAGCCGAACAGATACGCAGTATTTT	CASSYWGSGSRTDTQYF
TRBV7-9	.	.	TRBJ1-1	TGTGCCAGCAGCTCACAGGCTCCCGGTTCAGCTTTCTTT	CASSSQAPGSAFF
TRBV5-1	.	TRBD1	TRBJ1-4	TGCGCCAGCAGCTTGGCCGCGACAGGGGGAGAGGAAAAACTGTTTTTT	CASSLAATGGEEKLFF
TRBV19	.	.	TRBJ1-2	TGTGCCAGTATCAGGCCAGGCTATGGCTACACCTTC	CASIRPGYGYTF
TRBV7-3	.	.	TRBJ2-1	TGTGCCAGCAGCTTAAGGGGGGACTACAATGAGCAGTTCTTC	CASSLRGDYNEQFF
TRBV5-1	.	TRBD1	TRBJ1-1	TGCGCCAGCAGCTTACAGGGGAACATGAACACTGAAGCTTTCTTT	CASSLQGNMNTEAFF
TRBV5-6	.	.	TRBJ2-7	TGTGCCAGCAGCCCGGGGGACGGTAGACCCGAGCAGTACTTC	CASSPGDGRPEQYF
TRBV4-1	.	TRBD1	TRBJ1-4	TGCGCCAGCAGCCAAGTTCCAGGGGGCTTGCCAACTAATGAAAAACTGTTTTTT	CASSQVPGGLPTNEKLFF
TRBV28	.	.	TRBJ2-3	TGTGCCAGCAGTTCGGGACAAGAAGCCACAGATACGCAGTATTTT	CASSSGQEATDTQYF
TRBV24-1	.	TRBD2	TRBJ2-5	TGTGCCACCAGCTTGGGAGGGACAGAGACCCAGTACTTC	CATSLGGTETQYF
TRBV12-3/TRBV12-4	.	TRBD2	TRBJ2-7	TGTGCCAGCAGTTTAGGGGGGACTAACGAGCAGTACTTC	CASSLGGTNEQYF
TRBV3-1/TRBV3-2	.	.	TRBJ2-1	TGTGCCAGCAGCCAGGGGGCCGGGTTGGGCAATGAGCAGTTCTTC	CASSQGAGLGNEQFF
TRBV18	.	.	TRBJ1-5	TGTGCCAGCTCACCACGGGGGGGCGAGGGTCAGCCCCAGCATTTT	CASSPRGGEGQPQHF
TRBV7-9	.	TRBD1	TRBJ2-5	TGTGCCAGCAGCTTAGCAGGGGACAGTCCTAGGGAGACCCAGTACTTC	CASSLAGDSPRETQYF
TRBV28	once	.	TRBJ1-2	TGTGCCAGCAGTTTTAATGGCTTTCAGTATGGCTACACCTTC	CASSFNGFQYGYTF